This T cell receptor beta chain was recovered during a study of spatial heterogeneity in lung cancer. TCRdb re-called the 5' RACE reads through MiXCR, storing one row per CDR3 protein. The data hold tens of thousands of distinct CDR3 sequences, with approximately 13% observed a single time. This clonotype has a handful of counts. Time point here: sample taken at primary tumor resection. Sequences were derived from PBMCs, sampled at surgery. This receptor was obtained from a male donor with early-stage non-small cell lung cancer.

The CDR3 loop is CATSPRGGFYTDTQYF. The CDR3 DNA reads as TGTGCCACCAGCCCCCGGGGGGGGTTCTACACAGATACGCAGTATTTT. The chain couples TRBV15 to TRBJ2-3; 8 bases agree with TRBD2. Germline loops: CDR1 LNHNV, CDR2 YYDKDF (reference sequence). The CDR3 is made up of 16 amino acids. Trimming removed 5 bases from V and 2 bases from J; junction bases left unmatched: 9.